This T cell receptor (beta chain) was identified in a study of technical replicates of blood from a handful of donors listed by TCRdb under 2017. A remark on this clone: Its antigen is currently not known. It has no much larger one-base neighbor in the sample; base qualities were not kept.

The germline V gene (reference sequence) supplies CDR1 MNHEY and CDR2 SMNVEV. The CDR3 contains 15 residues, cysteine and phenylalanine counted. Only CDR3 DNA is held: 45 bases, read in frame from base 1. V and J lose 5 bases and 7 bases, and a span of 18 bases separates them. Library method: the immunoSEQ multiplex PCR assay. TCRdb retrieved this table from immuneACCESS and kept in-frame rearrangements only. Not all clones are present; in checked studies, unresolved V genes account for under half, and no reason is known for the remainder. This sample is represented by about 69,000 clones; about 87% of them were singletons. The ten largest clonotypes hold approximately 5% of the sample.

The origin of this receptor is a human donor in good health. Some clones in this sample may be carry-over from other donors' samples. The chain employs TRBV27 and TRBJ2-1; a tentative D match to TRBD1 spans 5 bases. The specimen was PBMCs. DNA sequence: TGTGCCAGCAGTCCCGTTACTCTGGGGCGGAATGAGCAGTTCTTC. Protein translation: CASSPVTLGRNEQFF.